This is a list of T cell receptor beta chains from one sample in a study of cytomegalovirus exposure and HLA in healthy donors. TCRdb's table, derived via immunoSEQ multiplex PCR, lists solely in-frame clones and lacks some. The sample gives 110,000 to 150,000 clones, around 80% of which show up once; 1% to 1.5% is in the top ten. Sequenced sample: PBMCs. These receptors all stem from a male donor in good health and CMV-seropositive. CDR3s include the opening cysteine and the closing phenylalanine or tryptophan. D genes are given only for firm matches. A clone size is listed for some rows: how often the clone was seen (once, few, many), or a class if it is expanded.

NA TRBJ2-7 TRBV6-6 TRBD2 CASSYIRLAGDYEQYF TGTGCCAGCAGTTACATCCGCCTAGCGGGAGATTACGAGCAGTACTTC
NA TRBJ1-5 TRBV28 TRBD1 CASSKATGTGTGNQPQHF TGTGCCAGCAGTAAAGCAACCGGGACAGGGACTGGCAATCAGCCCCAGCATTTT
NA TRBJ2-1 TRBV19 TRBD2 CASSAGLAGGNEQFF TGTGCCAGTAGTGCGGGACTAGCGGGAGGAAATGAGCAGTTCTTC
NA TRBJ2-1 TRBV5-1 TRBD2 CASSLEGGLASYNEQFF TGCGCCAGCAGCTTGGAGGGGGGACTAGCCTCCTACAATGAGCAGTTCTTC
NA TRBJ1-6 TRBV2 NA CASSEAGAGSHNSPLHF TGTGCCAGCAGTGAAGCTGGTGCAGGGTCACATAATTCACCCCTCCACTTT
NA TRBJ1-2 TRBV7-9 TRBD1 CASSLAGQGSSYTF TGTGCCAGCAGCTTAGCGGGACAGGGGAGTTCCTACACCTTC
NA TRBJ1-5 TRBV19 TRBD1 CASSFGQGEQPQHF TGTGCCAGTAGTTTCGGACAGGGTGAGCAGCCCCAGCATTTT
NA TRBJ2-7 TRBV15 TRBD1 CATSRDSTGTGAYEQYF TGTGCCACCAGCAGAGATTCAACCGGGACAGGGGCCTACGAGCAGTACTTC
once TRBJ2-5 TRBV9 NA CASSARESGRYQETQYF TGTGCCAGCAGCGCCCGAGAGAGCGGGCGTTACCAAGAGACCCAGTACTTC
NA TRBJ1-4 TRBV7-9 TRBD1 CASSSDRVYEKLFF TGTGCCAGCAGCTCGGACAGGGTTTATGAAAAACTGTTTTTT
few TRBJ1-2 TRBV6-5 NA CASRGTSRGQYGYTF TGTGCCAGCAGGGGGACCTCCAGGGGACAATATGGCTACACCTTC
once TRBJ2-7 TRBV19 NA CASSFSGDTYEQYF TGTGCCAGTAGTTTTTCAGGGGACACCTACGAGCAGTACTTC
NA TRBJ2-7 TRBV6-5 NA CASSYGANEQYF TGTGCCAGCAGTTACGGGGCGAACGAGCAGTACTTC
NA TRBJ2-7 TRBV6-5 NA CASSYAPGAHEQYF TGTGCCAGCAGTTACGCGCCAGGGGCACACGAGCAGTACTTC